These 4 T cell receptor beta chains were all obtained from the same sample, sequenced in a study of T-cell reconstitution after alpha-beta-depleted transplantation in children. Unique molecular identifiers featured in how the TCRbeta library was prepared. TCRdb reprocessed the PCR reads with MiXCR, giving one entry per CDR3 protein. The table records roughly 180,000 distinct CDR3 sequences, around 10% of them present only once. The specimen was PBMCs, collected before TCRalphabeta/CD19-depleted stem cell transplant. These receptors all stem from a boy younger than 10 with acute myeloid leukemia, due to receive a stem cell transplant.

This clonotype was recorded at least ten times. The V and J genes are TRBV9 and TRBJ2-4, with TRBD1 matching 8 bases. There are 13 residues in the CDR3. Trimming removed 0 bases from V and 9 bases from J; junction bases left unmatched: 2. Germline assignment: CDR1 SGDLS and CDR2 YYNGEE. The CDR3, as DNA: TGTGCCAGCAGCGTAGAGACAGGGGCCATTCAGTACTTC. It is translated as CASSVETGAIQYF.

There are many counts of this clonotype. The chain couples TRBV5-1 to TRBJ1-5; the D is unclear. The V gene's germline CDR1 is SGHRS and CDR2 YFSETQ. The CDR3 loop spans 13 amino acids. Trimming shortened V by 4 bases and J by 1 base, and 6 bases separated the two germline ends. The CDR3 sequence: CASSGGSNQPQHF. The DNA for the CDR3 is TGCGCCAGCAGCGGAGGGAGCAATCAGCCCCAGCATTTT.

This clonotype occurred many times. The chain combines TRBV20-1 with TRBJ1-3, with 8 bases matching TRBD1. The CDR3 is 18 amino acids. Trimming took 1 base from V and 0 from J; bases not matched to a gene: 11. The germline gives CDR1 DFQATT, CDR2 SNEGSKA (reference sequence). Here the CDR3 DNA reads TGCAGTGCTAGAGGGACCCTGGGACAGGCCCACTCTGGAAACACCATATATTTT. It codes for CSARGTLGQAHSGNTIYF.

In this sample, this clonotype turned up many times. V and J are TRBV7-3 and TRBJ2-1, with D tentatively TRBD2 (7 bases). CDR1 and CDR2 from the germline V gene are SGHTA and FQGTGA. This CDR3 contains 17 residues. V was trimmed by 1 base and J by 8 bases, leaving 21 bases between them. CDR3: CASSLSRVGGGLDEQFF. The CDR3 region has the DNA TGTGCCAGCAGCTTAAGTCGGGTGGGAGGGGGTTTGGATGAGCAGTTCTTC. The variable domain in full, completed from reference TRBV7-3 and TRBJ2-1, reads GAGVSQTPSNKVTEKGKYVELRCDPISGHTALYWYRQSLGQGPEFLIYFQGTGAADDSGLPNDRFFAVRPEGSVSTLKIQRTERGDSAVYLCASSLSRVGGGLDEQFFGPGTRLTVL.